This T cell receptor beta chain comes out of a study of blood T cell repertoires in COVID-19. Authors' data handling: It was from reference gene primer amplification that nucleated cell counts were estimated. Data came from immunoSEQ multiplex PCR; TCRdb stores just in-frame clones and leaves some out. The DNA was the basis for D and trimming; V, J and clone size are from that table. The sample has about 49,000 clones, approximately 85% seen once. Germline V gives CDR1 KGHSH, CDR2 LQKENI. The trim removed 2 bases at V and 4 bases at J, leaving 4 bases unmatched. This CDR3 is built from 15 residues. The receptor was derived from a human donor in a cohort sampled during active COVID-19. The J gene is TRBJ2-5, the V gene TRBV18; 10 bases are shared with TRBD2. The sequencing sample was made of peripheral blood. The CDR3 region has the DNA TGTGCCAGCTCACCAGGTCTAGCGGGAGTAGAGACCCAGTACTTC. Translating it yields CASSPGLAGVETQYF.